The 2 T cell receptor beta chains given below trace back to one sample, sequenced in a study of glioma-infiltrating T cells. TCR alpha and beta CDR3 regions were amplified from RNA using iRepertoire nested multiplex PCR. TCRdb re-analysed the multiplex PCR reads in MiXCR, keeping a single row per CDR3 protein. The sample yields 100,000 to 150,000 distinct CDR3 sequences, under 25% seen once. The specimen was glioma tissue, nonneoplastic brain tissue, or PBMCs (not recorded which). All receptors derive from a human donor with low-grade glioma or glioblastoma, undergoing nonglioma brain surgery, or in good health (not recorded which).

J is TRBJ1-3 and V is TRBV4-3; D is perhaps TRBD1 (5 bases). V shed 4 bases and J shed 0 bases, with 16 bases lying between them. The CDR3 runs to 17 residues. From germline, CDR1 is LGHNA and CDR2 YSLEER. CDR3 sequence reads: CASSRSEGDSSGNTIYF. In DNA form, the CDR3 reads TGCGCCAGCAGCCGTTCCGAAGGGGATTCCTCTGGAAACACCATATATTTT.

This clonotype was found many times. The rearrangement uses TRBV6-1 and TRBJ1-2; 7 bases match TRBD1. Germline V gene lookup returns CDR1 MNHNS and CDR2 SASEGT. J was trimmed by 4 bases and V by 6 bases; bases with no gene match: 5. The CDR3 length is 13 residues. The CDR3 sequence: CASSPTGVYGYTF. The CDR3, as DNA: TGTGCCAGCAGCCCTACAGGGGTCTATGGCTACACCTTC.